These 9 T cell receptor beta chains were all obtained from the same sample, sequenced in a study of T cells in Graves' hyperthyroidism and ophthalmopathy. TCR beta CDR3 regions were amplified from RNA. HTBI primers were employed in a first-round RT-PCR of the TCR CDR3. TCRdb redid the calling of the multiplex PCR reads with MiXCR, one entry per CDR3 protein. The data contain 530,000 or so distinct CDR3 sequences, around 24% of them singletons. Sequences were obtained from blood. The receptors here all came from a woman aged 25 to 39 with Graves' ophthalmopathy.

The rearrangement uses TRBV4-3 and TRBJ2-2; 8 nucleotides line up with TRBD2. The CDR3 is 17 amino acids. Germline assignment: CDR1 LGHNA and CDR2 YSLEER. Trimming removed 1 base from V and 3 bases from J; junction bases left unmatched: 7. CDR3 DNA: TGCGCCAGCAGCCAAGCCACGCTAGCGGGTTACACCGGGGAGCTGTTTTTT. Translation: CASSQATLAGYTGELFF.

J is TRBJ1-5 and V is TRBV30, with D possibly matching TRBD1 (5 bases). Germline V CDR1 and CDR2: GTSNPN, SVGIG (reference sequence). CDR3 length: 17 residues. Between the trimmed V and J ends, which lost 2 bases and 1 base, there was a span of 18 bases. Written as DNA, the CDR3 is TGTGCCTGGAGTCCCCCGAGACACGGGACGAGCAATCAGCCCCAGCATTTT. Protein: CAWSPPRHGTSNQPQHF.

The CDR3 sequence is CASSQDWLALGIQYF. In nucleotides, the CDR3 is TGTGCCAGCAGCCAAGATTGGCTAGCTTTGGGCATTCAGTACTTC. The rearrangement links TRBV4-2 to TRBJ2-4, with TRBD2 as a possible D gene (5 bases). Germline CDR1 and CDR2: LGHNA and YNFKEQ. The length of the CDR3 is 15 residues. The V gene lost 0 bases and the J gene lost 9 bases, with 15 bases spanning the gap.

The sample holds many counts of this clonotype. The V call is TRBV6-4, the J call TRBJ2-2, with D possibly TRBD2 on 5 matching bases. V lost 6 bases, J lost 6 bases, and 23 bases lay in between. The CDR3 runs to 17 residues. In germline, CDR1 is MRHNA, CDR2 SNTAGT. The CDR3 DNA is TGTGCCAGCAGCAGACCGGGGTTAAAGCTCGACGCCGGGGAGCTGTTTTTT. Encoded protein: CASSRPGLKLDAGELFF.

This clonotype was counted only a few times. The V and J genes are TRBV4-1 and TRBJ1-2, with D possibly TRBD1 on 5 matching bases. The V gene's germline CDR1 is MGHRA and CDR2 YSYEKL. The CDR3 is 16 amino acids. With 4 bases removed from V and 0 bases from J, the gap between germline ends came to 15 bases. CDR3 DNA sequence: TGCGCCAGCAGCCGGCCGGACGGGGCGGCTAACTATGGCTACACCTTC. It translates to CASSRPDGAANYGYTF.

This clonotype was detected many times. The rearrangement uses TRBV6-1 and TRBJ2-7; possibly TRBD1 for D (5 bases). This CDR3 comprises 15 residues. Trimming took off 5 bases at V and 5 bases at J, with 19 bases between the two ends. Germline V gene lookup returns CDR1 MNHNS and CDR2 SASEGT. The CDR3 region has the DNA TGTGCCAGCAGTCCCAGGGCCATCCAGAGTCACGAGCAGTACTTC. The encoded protein is CASSPRAIQSHEQYF.

This chain links TRBV7-9 with TRBJ2-4, with no clear D. The CDR3 loop spans 16 amino acids. From germline, CDR1 is SEHNR and CDR2 FQNEAQ (reference sequence). Trimming shortened V by 1 base and J by 1 base, and 11 bases separated the two germline ends. The CDR3 nucleotides read TGTGCCAGCAGCTTAGGGGGAATCGGGGCCAAAAACATTCAGTACTTC. It encodes CASSLGGIGAKNIQYF.

In its sample, this clonotype was seen many times. The CDR3 region is CSASGGPTYEQYF. CDR3 DNA sequence: TGCAGTGCTAGCGGGGGGCCAACCTACGAGCAGTACTTC. The V call is TRBV20-1, the J call TRBJ2-7; D might be TRBD2 (7 bases). Looked up from germline, CDR1 is DFQATT and CDR2 is SNEGSKA (reference sequence). Trimming pared 3 bases from V and 2 bases from J, leaving 11 bases between. The CDR3 covers 13 residues.

This clonotype was seen many times. V is TRBV6-1 and J is TRBJ1-2; 7 bases are shared with TRBD1. Looked up from germline, CDR1 is MNHNS and CDR2 is SASEGT. This CDR3 comprises 14 residues. The ends lost 5 bases at V and 8 bases at J; junction bases unmatched: 11. The CDR3 sequence: CASSPPTGHGGYTF. The CDR3 region has the DNA TGTGCCAGCAGTCCCCCGACAGGGCATGGGGGCTACACCTTC.